This T cell receptor beta chain came from a study of blood T cell repertoires in COVID-19. Note on this clone: Additional DNA sequences in this sample encode the identical CDR3.

Germline CDR1 is MNHNS and CDR2 is SASEGT. The CDR3 length is 14 residues. With 3 bases removed from V and 0 bases from J, the gap between germline ends came to 5 bases. Some clones are missing from TCRdb's copy, which holds only in-frame ones; the method was immunoSEQ multiplex PCR. The sample has roughly 300,000 clones, roughly nine tenths seen once. Material for sequencing was peripheral blood. The V call is TRBV6-1, the J call TRBJ1-4, with D uncertain. This clonotype originated in a young woman with COVID-19, enrolled during active disease. As DNA, the CDR3 is TGTGCCAGCAGTGAGAGAGCAACTAATGAAAAACTGTTTTTT. It specifies CASSERATNEKLFF.